This T cell receptor beta chain was sequenced in a study of T cell responses to AZD1222 COVID-19 vaccine. Only in-frame clones appear in the TCRdb table, and some are missing; sequencing was by immunoSEQ multiplex PCR. The sample includes some 130,000 clones, approximately 92% of them seen just once. The germline V gene encodes CDR1 GTSNPN and CDR2 SVGIG (reference sequence). The V and J ends lost 0 bases and 0 bases respectively, with 8 bases between them. CDR3 length: 14 amino acids. The receptor comes from an adult who received the AZD1222 COVID-19 vaccine. The chain recombines TRBV30 with TRBJ1-1; D gene unclear. The specimen was peripheral blood, collected 28 days after the second AZD1222 dose. Here the CDR3 DNA reads TGTGCCTGGAGTGTGGCCAGATTGAACACTGAAGCTTTCTTT. Residues: CAWSVARLNTEAFF.